This TCR beta chain was captured in a study of blood T cell repertoires in COVID-19. The wider study: COVID-19 samples, acute and convalescent, were from the United States, Italy and Spain. T cells, B-cell-depleted T cells, or PBMCs provided the cDNA or gDNA that served as material.

CDR1 and CDR2 from the germline V gene are MNHEY and SVGAGI. The J segment lost 4 bases and the V segment lost 6 bases, leaving 3 bases of the junction unmatched. The CDR3 contains 13 residues. In the original workflow: Estimates of nucleated cell counts were drawn from the amplification of reference gene primers. TCRdb's table, derived via immunoSEQ multiplex PCR, lists solely in-frame clones and lacks some. V and J calls and clone size follow that table, whereas D and trimming were derived from the DNA. The sample carries fewer than 250,000 clones, about 85% recorded once. Source material: peripheral blood. The sequence was obtained from a middle-aged man with acute or convalescent COVID-19. This sequence joins TRBV6-5 and TRBJ1-2, with 9 nucleotides matching TRBD1. CDR3 in DNA: TGTGCCAGCAGCCTACAGGGGGCCTATGGCTACACCTTC. Translation: CASSLQGAYGYTF.